The TCR beta chain described here comes from a study of T-cell reconstitution after alpha-beta-depleted transplantation in children. This clonotype has only a few counts. This CDR3 is 18 amino acids long. Germline V gives CDR1 LGHNA, CDR2 YNFKEQ. Trimming cost V 4 bases and J 2 bases, with 20 bases left between them. Unique molecular identifiers were incorporated into the prepared TCRbeta library. Via MiXCR, TCRdb re-called the PCR reads, giving one row per CDR3 protein. Here the sample spans some 200,000 distinct CDR3 sequences, about 15% being singletons. J is TRBJ1-4 and V is TRBV4-2; D may be TRBD1 (5 bases). This clonotype originated in a human donor who donated a stem cell graft to a child with acute lymphoblastic leukemia. This material consisted of PBMCs from the stem cell graft donor, taken from the stem cell graft. Written as DNA, the CDR3 is TGTGCCAGCAGCCCCCGGATGACGACGGGGCGTACTAATGAAAAACTGTTTTTT. Protein product: CASSPRMTTGRTNEKLFF.